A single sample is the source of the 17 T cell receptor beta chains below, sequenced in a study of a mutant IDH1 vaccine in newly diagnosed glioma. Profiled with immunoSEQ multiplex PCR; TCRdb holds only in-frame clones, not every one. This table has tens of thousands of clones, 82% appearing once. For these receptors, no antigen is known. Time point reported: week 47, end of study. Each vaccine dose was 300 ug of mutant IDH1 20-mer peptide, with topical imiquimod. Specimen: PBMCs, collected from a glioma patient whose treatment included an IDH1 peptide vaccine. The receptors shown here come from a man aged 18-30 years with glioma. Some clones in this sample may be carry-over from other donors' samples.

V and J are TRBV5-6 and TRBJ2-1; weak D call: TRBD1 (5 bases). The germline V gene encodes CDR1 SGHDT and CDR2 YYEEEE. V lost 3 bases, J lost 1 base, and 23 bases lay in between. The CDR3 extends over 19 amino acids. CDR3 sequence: CASSSLTTGPTFSYNEQFF. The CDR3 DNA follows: TGTGCCAGCAGCTCCCTCACCACAGGACCCACTTTTTCCTACAATGAGCAGTTCTTC.

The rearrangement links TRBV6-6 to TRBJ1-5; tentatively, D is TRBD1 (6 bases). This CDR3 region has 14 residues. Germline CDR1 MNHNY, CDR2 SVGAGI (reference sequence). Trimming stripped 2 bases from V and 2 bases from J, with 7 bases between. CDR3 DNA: TGTGCCAGCAGTTACAACAGGGGCAATCAGCCCCAGCATTTT. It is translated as CASSYNRGNQPQHF.

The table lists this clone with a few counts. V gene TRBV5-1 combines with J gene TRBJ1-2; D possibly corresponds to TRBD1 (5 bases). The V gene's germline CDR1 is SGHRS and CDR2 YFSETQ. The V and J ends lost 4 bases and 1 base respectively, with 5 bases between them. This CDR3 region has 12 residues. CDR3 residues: CASSQGNYGYTF. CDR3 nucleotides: TGCGCCAGCAGCCAGGGTAACTATGGCTACACCTTC.

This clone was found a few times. The CDR3 DNA reads TGTGCCAGCAGCGCCTGGACAGATGAAGCTTTCTTT. It translates to CASSAWTDEAFF. This chain uses TRBV7-2 with TRBJ1-1, with TRBD1 as a possible D gene (6 bases). V lost 5 bases and J lost 7, with 11 bases in between. CDR1 is SGHTA and CDR2 is FQGNSA in the germline V gene. This CDR3 region has 12 residues.

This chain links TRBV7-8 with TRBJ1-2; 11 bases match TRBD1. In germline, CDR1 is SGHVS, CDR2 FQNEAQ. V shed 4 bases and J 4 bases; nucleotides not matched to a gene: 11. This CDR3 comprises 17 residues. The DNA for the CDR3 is TGTGCCAGCAGCTCGCTAGGTCCCGGGACAGGGGGCTATGGCTACACCTTC. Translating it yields CASSSLGPGTGGYGYTF.

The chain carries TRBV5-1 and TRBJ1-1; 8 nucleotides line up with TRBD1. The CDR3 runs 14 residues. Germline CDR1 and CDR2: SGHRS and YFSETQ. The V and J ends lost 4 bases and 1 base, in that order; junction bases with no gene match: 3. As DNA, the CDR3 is TGCGCCAGCAGCCGGACAGGGCAGAACACTGAAGCTTTCTTT. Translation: CASSRTGQNTEAFF.

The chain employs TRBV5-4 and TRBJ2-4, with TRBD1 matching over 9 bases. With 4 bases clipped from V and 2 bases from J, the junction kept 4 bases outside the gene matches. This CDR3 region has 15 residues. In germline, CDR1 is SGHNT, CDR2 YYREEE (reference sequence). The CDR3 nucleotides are TGTGCCAGCAGCCTACAGGGGGCTCCCAAAAACATTCAGTACTTC. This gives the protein CASSLQGAPKNIQYF. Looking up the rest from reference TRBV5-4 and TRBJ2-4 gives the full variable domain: ETGVTQSPTHLIKTRGQQVTLRCSSQSGHNTVSWYQQALGQGPQFIFQYYREEENGRGNFPPRFSGLQFPNYSSELNVNALELDDSALYLCASSLQGAPKNIQYFGAGTRLSVL.

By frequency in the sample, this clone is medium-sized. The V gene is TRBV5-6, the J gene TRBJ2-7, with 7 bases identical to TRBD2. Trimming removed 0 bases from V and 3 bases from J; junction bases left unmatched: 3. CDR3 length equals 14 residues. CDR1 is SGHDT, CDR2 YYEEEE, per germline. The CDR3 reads CASSLALAVYEQYF. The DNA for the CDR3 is TGTGCCAGCAGCTTGGCTCTAGCGGTCTACGAGCAGTACTTC.

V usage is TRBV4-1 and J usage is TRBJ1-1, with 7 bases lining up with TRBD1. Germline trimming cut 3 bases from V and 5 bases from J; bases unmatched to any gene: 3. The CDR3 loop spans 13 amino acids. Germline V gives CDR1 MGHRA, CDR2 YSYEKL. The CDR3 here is CASSQGTETEAFF. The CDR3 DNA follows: TGCGCCAGCAGCCAGGGGACAGAAACTGAAGCTTTCTTT.

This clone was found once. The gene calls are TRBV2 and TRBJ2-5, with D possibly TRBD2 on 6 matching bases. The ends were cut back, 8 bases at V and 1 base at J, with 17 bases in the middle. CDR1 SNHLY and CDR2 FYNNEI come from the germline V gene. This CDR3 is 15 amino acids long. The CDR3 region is CASPRWRDFQETQYF. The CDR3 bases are TGTGCCAGCCCCCGGTGGCGGGACTTCCAAGAGACCCAGTACTTC. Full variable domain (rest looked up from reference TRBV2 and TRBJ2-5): EPEVTQTPSHQVTQMGQEVILRCVPISNHLYFYWYRQILGQKVEFLVSFYNNEISEKSEIFDDQFSVERPDGSNFTLKIRSTKLEDSAMYFCASPRWRDFQETQYFGPGTRLLVL.

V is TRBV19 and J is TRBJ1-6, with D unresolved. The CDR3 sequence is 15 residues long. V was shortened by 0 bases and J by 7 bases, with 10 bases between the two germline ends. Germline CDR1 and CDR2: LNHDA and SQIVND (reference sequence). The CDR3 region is CASSIDEGLNSPLHF. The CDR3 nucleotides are TGTGCCAGTAGTATAGATGAGGGATTGAATTCACCCCTCCACTTT.

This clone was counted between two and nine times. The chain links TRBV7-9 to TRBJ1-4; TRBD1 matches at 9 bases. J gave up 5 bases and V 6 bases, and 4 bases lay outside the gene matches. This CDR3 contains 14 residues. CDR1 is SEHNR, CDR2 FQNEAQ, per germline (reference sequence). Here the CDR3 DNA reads TGTGCCAGCAGTGCGGGACAGGGAAATGAAAAACTGTTTTTT. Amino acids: CASSAGQGNEKLFF.

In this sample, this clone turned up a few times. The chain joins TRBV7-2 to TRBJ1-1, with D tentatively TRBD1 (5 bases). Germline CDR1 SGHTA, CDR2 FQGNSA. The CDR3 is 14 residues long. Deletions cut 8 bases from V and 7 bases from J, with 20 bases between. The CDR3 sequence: CASGDRTLTGEAFF. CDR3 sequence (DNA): TGTGCCAGCGGAGACAGAACCCTAACGGGTGAAGCTTTCTTT.

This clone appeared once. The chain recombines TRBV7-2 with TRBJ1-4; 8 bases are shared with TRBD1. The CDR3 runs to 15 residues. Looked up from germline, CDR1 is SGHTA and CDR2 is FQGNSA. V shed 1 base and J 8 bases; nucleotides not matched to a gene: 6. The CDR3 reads CASSLDAGGGEKLFF. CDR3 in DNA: TGTGCCAGCAGCTTAGATGCAGGGGGCGGGGAAAAACTGTTTTTT.

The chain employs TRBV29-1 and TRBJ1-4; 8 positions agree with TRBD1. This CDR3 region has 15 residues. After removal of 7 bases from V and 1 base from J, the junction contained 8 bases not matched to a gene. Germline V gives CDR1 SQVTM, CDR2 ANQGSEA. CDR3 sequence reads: CSASGTGVTNEKLFF. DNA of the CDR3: TGCAGCGCTTCGGGGACAGGCGTAACTAATGAAAAACTGTTTTTT.

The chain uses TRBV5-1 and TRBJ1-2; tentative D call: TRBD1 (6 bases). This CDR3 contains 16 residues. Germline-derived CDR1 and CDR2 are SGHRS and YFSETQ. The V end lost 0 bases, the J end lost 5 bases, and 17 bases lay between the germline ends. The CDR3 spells CASSLEEGGSRYGYTF. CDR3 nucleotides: TGCGCCAGCAGCTTGGAGGAGGGGGGTTCACGTTATGGCTACACCTTC.

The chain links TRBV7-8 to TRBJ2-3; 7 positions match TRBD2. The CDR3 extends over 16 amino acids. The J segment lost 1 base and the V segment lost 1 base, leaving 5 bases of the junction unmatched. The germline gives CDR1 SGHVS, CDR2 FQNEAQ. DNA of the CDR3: TGTGCCAGCAGCTTAGTGAGCGGGACCCGCACAGATACGCAGTATTTT. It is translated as CASSLVSGTRTDTQYF.